Each of the 11 T cell receptor beta chains below was sequenced from the same sample in a study of early T cells in non-severe SARS-CoV-2 infection. One entry per CDR3 protein results from TCRdb running MiXCR on the 5' RACE reads. This table has about 88,000 distinct CDR3 sequences, under 15% appearing once. Input material: whole blood. The receptors originated from an adult who was a healthcare worker with PCR-confirmed SARS-CoV-2 infection or an uninfected control (not recorded which).

A few counts support this clonotype. This chain uses TRBV5-1 with TRBJ2-1; weak D call: TRBD2 (5 bases). With 0 bases removed from V and 7 bases from J, the gap between germline ends came to 14 bases. The CDR3 sequence is 15 residues long. CDR1 is SGHRS, CDR2 YFSETQ, per germline. Here the CDR3 reads CASSLGGLPLNEQFF. CDR3 nucleotides: TGCGCCAGCAGCTTGGGTGGACTTCCACTGAATGAGCAGTTCTTC. The whole variable domain, remainder taken from reference TRBV5-1 and TRBJ2-1, is KAGVTQTPRYLIKTRGQQVTLSCSPISGHRSVSWYQQTPGQGLQFLFEYFSETQRNKGNFPGRFSGRQFSNSRSEMNVSTLELGDSALYLCASSLGGLPLNEQFFGPGTRLTVL.

The table lists this clonotype with a few counts. The CDR3 spells CASSYRAGGSYEQYF. CDR3 bases: TGTGCCAGCAGTTATAGAGCGGGAGGCTCCTACGAGCAGTACTTC. The chain combines TRBV14 with TRBJ2-7, with 9 bases lining up with TRBD2. Germline V lookup: CDR1 SGHDN, CDR2 FVKESK. The CDR3 loop spans 15 amino acids. V was pared by 6 bases and J by 0 bases, with 6 bases of the junction left unmatched.

The rearrangement uses TRBV4-3 and TRBJ2-3, with 8 bases identical to TRBD1. After removal of 1 base from V and 2 bases from J, the junction contained 2 bases not matched to a gene. The CDR3 loop spans 15 amino acids. The germline V gene has CDR1 LGHNA and CDR2 YSLEER. The CDR3 region is CASSQGQGFTDTQYF. The DNA for the CDR3 is TGCGCCAGCAGCCAAGGACAGGGGTTCACAGATACGCAGTATTTT.

The CDR3 loop is CASSSLAGSSYNEQFF. The CDR3 nucleotides are TGTGCCAGCAGCTCCTTAGCGGGGAGCTCCTACAATGAGCAGTTCTTC. V and J are TRBV11-2 and TRBJ2-1, with 8 bases fitting TRBD2. The CDR3 loop spans 16 amino acids. V was clipped by 4 bases and J by 0 bases; unmatched bases: 5. Germline CDR1 and CDR2: SGHAT and FQNNGV.

This clonotype was seen a handful of times. This rearrangement joins TRBV5-1 to TRBJ1-4, with D tentatively TRBD1 (5 bases). CDR3 size: 18 residues. Germline-derived CDR1 and CDR2 are SGHRS and YFSETQ. Trimming stripped 0 bases from V and 12 bases from J, with 27 bases between. The chain's CDR3 is CASSLVFLSGTLRAELFF. CDR3 nucleotide sequence: TGCGCCAGCAGCTTGGTATTCCTCTCCGGGACCTTAAGAGCGGAACTGTTTTTT.

Written as DNA, the CDR3 is TGTGCCAGCAGCTTACAGTTCACTGAAGCTTTCTTT. Protein: CASSLQFTEAFF. The chain uses TRBV7-2 and TRBJ1-1, with D unclear. Trimming left V 2 bases short and J 4 bases short, with 5 bases between. The CDR3 runs to 12 residues. Per the germline V gene, CDR1 is SGHTA and CDR2 is FQGNSA.

The chain has TRBV6-7 and TRBJ1-5; D not certain. TRBV6-7 is noted as an ORF with a role that remains uncertain. The CDR3 is made up of 16 amino acids. V was pared by 6 bases and J by 6 bases, with 21 bases between. The CDR3 is CASRCNISGSPQPQHF. The CDR3 DNA reads as TGTGCCAGCAGATGCAACATCTCGGGATCCCCTCAGCCCCAGCATTTT.

There are many counts of this clonotype. V is TRBV29-1 and J is TRBJ2-1; 10 nucleotides align to TRBD2. The germline V gene encodes CDR1 SQVTM and CDR2 ANQGSEA. The CDR3 loop spans 14 amino acids. V was pared by 4 bases and J by 2 bases, with 2 bases of the junction left unmatched. CDR3 in DNA: TGCAGCGTTGGGGGACTAGCGCCCTACAATGAGCAGTTCTTC. Residues: CSVGGLAPYNEQFF.

This clonotype was detected only a few times. J is TRBJ1-1 and V is TRBV20-1, with 7 bases aligning to TRBD1. The CDR3 is made up of 13 amino acids. Losses at the gene ends were 6 bases for V and 0 bases for J; bases not matched to a gene: 4. Germline CDR1 reads DFQATT; CDR2 reads SNEGSKA (reference sequence). The CDR3 loop is CSARTGMNTEAFF. In DNA form, the CDR3 reads TGCAGTGCGAGGACAGGCATGAACACTGAAGCTTTCTTT.

The V call is TRBV29-1, the J call TRBJ1-5; 7 nucleotides agree with TRBD1. V shed 4 bases, J shed 1 base, and the junction held 1 base outside the gene matches. The CDR3 is made up of 13 amino acids. Germline loops: CDR1 SQVTM, CDR2 ANQGSEA. The CDR3 protein is CSVGDSSNQPQHF. DNA of the CDR3: TGCAGCGTTGGGGACAGCAGCAATCAGCCCCAGCATTTT.

This clonotype was observed a few times. The chain uses TRBV24-1 and TRBJ2-3; possible D gene TRBD2, 5 bases. This CDR3 is 14 amino acids long. V gave up 5 bases and J gave up 4 bases, with 12 bases separating them. The germline CDR1 and CDR2 sequences are KGHDR and SFDVKD. CDR3 loop: CATSAMRDADTQYF. CDR3 sequence (DNA): TGTGCCACCAGTGCGATGAGGGATGCAGATACGCAGTATTTT.